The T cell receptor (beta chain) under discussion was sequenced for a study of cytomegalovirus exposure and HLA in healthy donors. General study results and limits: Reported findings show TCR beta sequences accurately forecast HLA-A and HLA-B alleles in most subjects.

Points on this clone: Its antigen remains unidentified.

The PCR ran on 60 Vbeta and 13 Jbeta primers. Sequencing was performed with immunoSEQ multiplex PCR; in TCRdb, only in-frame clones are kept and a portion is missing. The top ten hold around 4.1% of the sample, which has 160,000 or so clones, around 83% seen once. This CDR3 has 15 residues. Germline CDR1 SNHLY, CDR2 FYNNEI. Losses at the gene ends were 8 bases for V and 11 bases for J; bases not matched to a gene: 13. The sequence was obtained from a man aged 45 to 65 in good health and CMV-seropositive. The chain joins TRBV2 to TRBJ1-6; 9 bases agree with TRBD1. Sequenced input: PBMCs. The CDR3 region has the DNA TGTGCCAGCCACCCCGGGACAGGGTCTGGGCCACCCCTCCACTTT. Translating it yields CASHPGTGSGPPLHF. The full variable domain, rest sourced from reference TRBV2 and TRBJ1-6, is EPEVTQTPSHQVTQMGQEVILRCVPISNHLYFYWYRQILGQKVEFLVSFYNNEISEKSEIFDDQFSVERPDGSNFTLKIRSTKLEDSAMYFCASHPGTGSGPPLHFGNGTRLTVT.